This entry concerns a single TCR beta chain. Its target antigen remains unknown. Base qualities are not recorded, but no much larger clone differs from it by a single base. The entry originates in a study of CD8 T cells in Susac syndrome (dated by TCRdb to the late 2010s). As for the study more broadly: The study used repertoire sequencing to test whether antigen drove CD8+ T cell activation and differentiation in Susac syndrome.

Relative to germline, V is missing 4 bases and J is missing 4 bases, with 13 bases of the junction outside any gene match. CDR3 length: 16 amino acids, cysteine to phenylalanine. Of the read, only the CDR3 DNA is kept; its 48 bases are in frame from base 1. CDR1 and CDR2 are read off the germline V gene as SQVTM and ANQGSEA. RNA was extracted using the RNeasy kit, and roughly 0.5 to 1 ug of the RNA was reverse transcribed with random hexamers. The immunoSEQ multiplex PCR assay, covering 54 Vbeta and 13 Jbeta segments, was used to amplify TCR beta CDR3 regions. PCR amplification bias was corrected using a synthetic template baseline for primer optimization and computational correction. Per the authors' processing: Reads were assigned to V, D and J genes according to IMGT and analyzed in immunoSEQ Analyzer, with only productive sequences retained. Clonality was calculated as one minus the Shannon entropy normalized by log2 of the number of productive unique sequences. Public and private clones were assessed among the 100 most prevalent clones of each patient and control. Clones were defined as Susac-specific if absent from the healthy and MS cohorts, from more than 900 published viral clones and from other ImmuneACCESS disease sequences. Using fastp at Q25 and MiXCR, TCRdb reprocessed the public reads and kept productive beta chains. Merged by CDR3 protein, the rows form single entries marked with the most common genes and DNA. The V and J calls here are based on TCRdb, not the publication. The sample has 160,000 or so distinct CDR3 sequences on record, about 91% of them singletons. The biggest ten clones account for roughly 0.08% of the sample.

Peripheral blood CD8+ and CD4+ T cells from healthy donors, Susac syndrome patients and multiple sclerosis patients were profiled by high-throughput TCR beta sequencing. Healthy donors were age- and sex-matched controls. Bulk CD8+ and CD4+ T cells were purified magnetically by negative isolation, whereas CD8+ TEMRA cells were enriched by FACS. Blood was drawn into EDTA tubes, processed within 24 hours, and PBMCs were isolated by density gradient centrifugation. PBMCs intended for TCR sequencing were cryopreserved in liquid nitrogen and thawed later in a water bath at 37 degrees C. The sorted or isolated CD4+, CD8+ and CD8+ TEMRA cells reached a purity of at least 90%. What the study reported, not specific to this receptor: The study acknowledged that relatively few individuals were included in the TCR sequencing and HLA analysis.

Recombination connected TRBV29-1 to TRBJ1-2, with TRBD1 matching 9 junction bases. The sample taken for sequencing was CD4+ T cells from PBMCs. The sequence came from a human donor in good health. The CDR3 region has the sequence CSVVPGQGPLSYGYTF. The sequenced DNA: TGCAGCGTTGTACCGGGACAGGGCCCTCTTAGCTATGGCTACACCTTC. The variable domain in full, with residues beyond the CDR3 obtained from the reference TRBV29-1 and TRBJ1-2 genes, is SAVISQKPSRDICQRGTSLTIQCQVDSQVTMMFWYRQQPGQSLTLIATANQGSEATYESGFVIDKFPISRPNLTFSTLTVSNMSPEDSSIYLCSVVPGQGPLSYGYTFGSGTRLTVV.